The T cell receptor (beta chain) under discussion was sequenced for a study of cytomegalovirus exposure and HLA in healthy donors. This clone was recorded only once. Trimming removed 6 bases from V and 0 bases from J; junction bases left unmatched: 3. This CDR3 contains 14 residues. In germline, CDR1 is MNHEY, CDR2 SMNVEV (reference sequence). The PCR made use of 60 Vbeta and 13 Jbeta primers. Only in-frame clones appear in the TCRdb table, and some are missing; sequencing was by immunoSEQ multiplex PCR. This sample carries under 200,000 clones, around 88% of them seen once, and the ten largest clones take 1.5% to 2%.

This clonotype originated in a man between 40 and 49 years old in good health and CMV-seropositive. V and J are TRBV27 and TRBJ2-7; 9 nucleotides line up with TRBD2. Sequenced sample: PBMCs. DNA for the CDR3: TGTGCCAGCAGACTAGCGGGTATCTCCTACGAGCAGTACTTC. Amino acids: CASRLAGISYEQYF.